Here is one T cell receptor (beta chain) with its context. As yet, its antigen is unknown. This record comes from a study of T-cell memory formation after mild COVID-19. Study as a whole: Across donors, TCR clusters were largely donor specific. Whole-study findings and limits: Cross-reactive memory apparently joined, as some responding clones appeared in pre-infection memory.

Barcoded TCR alpha and TCR beta cDNA libraries with UMIs came from 5'RACE using constant-segment primers. TCRdb reprocessed the 5' RACE reads via MiXCR and lists one record per CDR3 protein. The sample lists hundreds of thousands of distinct CDR3 sequences, approximately 15% occurring once. The germline V and J ends were trimmed by 6 bases and 6 bases, with 9 bases remaining between them. The length of the CDR3 is 12 residues. Per the germline V gene, CDR1 is ENHRY and CDR2 is SYGVKD. Sequencing used PBMCs or a T cell subset sorted from them (not recorded which). The J gene is TRBJ2-1, the V gene TRBV10-3; no reliable D call. This receptor was obtained from a man aged 18 to 29 who had mild COVID-19 (a few samples of this study predate the infection). Cell type and time point are not known. CDR3 residues: CAISVTGNEQFF. The CDR3 nucleotides are TGTGCCATCAGCGTCACGGGCAATGAGCAGTTCTTC.